Listed below are T cell receptor beta chains from one sample, sequenced in a study of shared clonotypes between healthy human individuals. Using immunoSEQ multiplex PCR, the repertoire was profiled, and TCRdb retains in-frame clones only, with some absent. The sample yields a few million clones, around 93% seen once. The sample taken for sequencing was naive CD8+ T cells from PBMCs. These receptors all stem from a man aged 18 to 30 in good health. Some clones in this sample may be carry-over from other donors' samples. Each CDR3 is given with its conserved first and last residue. Each record gives: CDR3 DNA, CDR3 protein, J gene, D gene, V gene, clone size. D genes are given only for firm matches. Clone size is shown for a subset of rows, as once, few, many or a class of expanded clone.

CDR3 DNA: TGCGCCAGCAGCTCAACAACAGGGCATGAGCAGTTCTTC; CDR3 protein: CASSSTTGHEQFF; J gene: TRBJ2-1; D gene: NA; V gene: TRBV5-1; clone size: NA
CDR3 DNA: TGTGCCAGCAGCTTAGATATACGGGCACCTATGACCAAAAACATTCAGTACTTC; CDR3 protein: CASSLDIRAPMTKNIQYF; J gene: TRBJ2-4; D gene: NA; V gene: TRBV7-9; clone size: NA
CDR3 DNA: TGTGCCAGCAGCCACGGCCCTAGGGCTGAAGCTTTCTTT; CDR3 protein: CASSHGPRAEAFF; J gene: TRBJ1-1; D gene: NA; V gene: TRBV7-2; clone size: NA
CDR3 DNA: TGTGCCAGCAGTTTGGGTTTCTCCTACGAGCAGTACTTC; CDR3 protein: CASSLGFSYEQYF; J gene: TRBJ2-7; D gene: NA; V gene: TRBV28; clone size: NA
CDR3 DNA: TGTGCCAGCAGTGACAGGGGGCCGATTTACGAGCAGTACTTC; CDR3 protein: CASSDRGPIYEQYF; J gene: TRBJ2-7; D gene: TRBD1; V gene: TRBV27; clone size: once
CDR3 DNA: TGTGCCAGCAGTTTTGGAGCAGACTACGAGCAGTACTTC; CDR3 protein: CASSFGADYEQYF; J gene: TRBJ2-7; D gene: NA; V gene: TRBV27; clone size: NA
CDR3 DNA: TGTGCCAGCAGTTTATCGCCGGGGTCTGGGGCCAACGTCCTGACTTTC; CDR3 protein: CASSLSPGSGANVLTF; J gene: TRBJ2-6; D gene: NA; V gene: TRBV27; clone size: NA
CDR3 DNA: TGTGCCAGCAGCCCCCGGACAGAAAACACTGAAGCTTTCTTT; CDR3 protein: CASSPRTENTEAFF; J gene: TRBJ1-1; D gene: NA; V gene: TRBV11-1; clone size: once
CDR3 DNA: TGTGCCAGCAGCTCCAGCGGGACATCTAATGAAAAACTGTTTTTT; CDR3 protein: CASSSSGTSNEKLFF; J gene: TRBJ1-4; D gene: NA; V gene: TRBV7-9; clone size: NA
CDR3 DNA: TGTGCCAGCAGCGACGGGTATCAGGGCAACGGAGCTGAAGCTTTCTTT; CDR3 protein: CASSDGYQGNGAEAFF; J gene: TRBJ1-1; D gene: NA; V gene: TRBV9; clone size: NA
CDR3 DNA: TGTGCCAGCAGTTTTTTGAGAGGGGGGTATGGCTACACCTTC; CDR3 protein: CASSFLRGGYGYTF; J gene: TRBJ1-2; D gene: NA; V gene: TRBV28; clone size: NA
CDR3 DNA: TGTGCCAGCACCATCTCCTGGGGCTACACCTTC; CDR3 protein: CASTISWGYTF; J gene: TRBJ1-2; D gene: NA; V gene: TRBV6-6; clone size: NA
CDR3 DNA: TGTGCCAGCAGTACAGGTGCCTACGAGCAGTACTTC; CDR3 protein: CASSTGAYEQYF; J gene: TRBJ2-7; D gene: NA; V gene: TRBV28; clone size: NA
CDR3 DNA: TGTGCCAGCAGCTATGGGTTGAACACTGAAGCTTTCTTT; CDR3 protein: CASSYGLNTEAFF; J gene: TRBJ1-1; D gene: NA; V gene: TRBV5-8; clone size: NA